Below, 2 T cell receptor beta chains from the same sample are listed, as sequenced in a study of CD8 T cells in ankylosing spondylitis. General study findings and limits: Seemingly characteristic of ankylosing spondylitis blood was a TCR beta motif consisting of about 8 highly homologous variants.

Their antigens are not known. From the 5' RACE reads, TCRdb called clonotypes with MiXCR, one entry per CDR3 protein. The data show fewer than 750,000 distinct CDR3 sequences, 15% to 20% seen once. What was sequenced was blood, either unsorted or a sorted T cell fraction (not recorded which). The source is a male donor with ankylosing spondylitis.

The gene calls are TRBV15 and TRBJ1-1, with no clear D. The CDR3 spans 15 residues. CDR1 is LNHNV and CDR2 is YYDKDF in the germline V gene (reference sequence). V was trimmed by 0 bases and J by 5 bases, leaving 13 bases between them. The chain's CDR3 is CATSRDRGKQTEAFF. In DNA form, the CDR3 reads TGTGCCACCAGCAGAGATCGGGGAAAACAAACTGAAGCTTTCTTT.

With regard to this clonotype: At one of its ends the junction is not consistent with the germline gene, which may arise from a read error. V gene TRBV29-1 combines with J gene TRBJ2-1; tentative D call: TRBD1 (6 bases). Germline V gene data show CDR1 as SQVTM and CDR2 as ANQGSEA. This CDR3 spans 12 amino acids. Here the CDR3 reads CSARTVYNEQLF. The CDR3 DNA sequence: TGCAGCGCAAGGACAGTTTACAATGAGCAGTTATTC.